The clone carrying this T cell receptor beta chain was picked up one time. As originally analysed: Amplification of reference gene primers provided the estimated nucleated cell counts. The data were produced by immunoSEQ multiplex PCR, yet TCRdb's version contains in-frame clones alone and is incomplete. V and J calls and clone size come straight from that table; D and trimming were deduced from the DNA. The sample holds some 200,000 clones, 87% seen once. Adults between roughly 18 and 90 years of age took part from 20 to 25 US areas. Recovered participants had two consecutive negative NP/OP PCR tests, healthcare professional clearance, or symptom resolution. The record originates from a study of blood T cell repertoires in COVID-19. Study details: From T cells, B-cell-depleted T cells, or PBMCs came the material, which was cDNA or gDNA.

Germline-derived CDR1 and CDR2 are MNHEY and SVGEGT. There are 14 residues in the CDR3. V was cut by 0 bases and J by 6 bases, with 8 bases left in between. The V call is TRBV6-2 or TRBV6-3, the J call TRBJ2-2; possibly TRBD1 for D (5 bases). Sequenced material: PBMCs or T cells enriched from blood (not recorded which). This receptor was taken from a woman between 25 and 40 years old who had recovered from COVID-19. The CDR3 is CASSYSQGSGELFF. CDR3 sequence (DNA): TGTGCCAGCAGTTACTCCCAGGGTTCCGGGGAGCTGTTTTTT.